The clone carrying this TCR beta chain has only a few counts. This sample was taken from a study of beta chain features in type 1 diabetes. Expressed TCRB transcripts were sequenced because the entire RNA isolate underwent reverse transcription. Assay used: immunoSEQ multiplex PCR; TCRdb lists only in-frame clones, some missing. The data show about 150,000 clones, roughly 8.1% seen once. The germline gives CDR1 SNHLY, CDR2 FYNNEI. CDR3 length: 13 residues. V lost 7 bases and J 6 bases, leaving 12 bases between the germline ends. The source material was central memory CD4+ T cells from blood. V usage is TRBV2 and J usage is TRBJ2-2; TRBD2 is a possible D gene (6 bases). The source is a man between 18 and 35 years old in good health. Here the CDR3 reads CASNGGIAGELFF. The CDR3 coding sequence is TGTGCCAGCAACGGGGGTATCGCCGGGGAGCTGTTTTTT.